The 23 T cell receptor beta chains below were found in one sample sequenced in a study of blood T cell repertoires in COVID-19. Assay: immunoSEQ multiplex PCR; the TCRdb copy retains only in-frame clones and omits some. The profile shows about 220,000 clones, around nine tenths of them singletons. Sequencing was performed on peripheral blood. These receptors were taken from a man aged 40-49 years with acute or convalescent COVID-19.

This chain joins TRBV19 and TRBJ1-6; D gene ambiguous. The CDR3 consists of 13 residues. The germline CDR1 and CDR2 sequences are LNHDA and SQIVND (reference sequence). V was clipped by 0 bases and J by 8 bases, with 5 bases between them. CDR3 sequence reads: CASSIDPDSPLHF. Here the CDR3 DNA reads TGTGCCAGTAGTATAGATCCAGATTCACCCCTCCACTTT.

The CDR3 sequence: CASSLDGTSGEETQYF. As DNA, the CDR3 is TGCGCCAGCAGCTTGGATGGGACTAGCGGGGAAGAGACCCAGTACTTC. The V call is TRBV5-1, the J call TRBJ2-5; TRBD2 agrees at 13 bases. The germline gives CDR1 SGHRS, CDR2 YFSETQ. This CDR3 region has 16 residues. The ends lost 0 bases at V and 3 bases at J; junction bases unmatched: 2.

The chain recombines TRBV4-3 with TRBJ2-1; D unresolved. This CDR3 spans 17 amino acids. Germline V lookup: CDR1 LGHNA, CDR2 YSLEER. The germline V and J ends were trimmed by 0 bases and 0 bases, with 12 bases remaining between them. This CDR3 is CASSQELVGSSYNEQFF. CDR3 nucleotide sequence: TGCGCCAGCAGCCAAGAACTCGTGGGCAGCTCCTACAATGAGCAGTTCTTC.

This chain uses TRBV19 with TRBJ2-2; 11 positions agree with TRBD2. Per germline, CDR1 LNHDA and CDR2 SQIVND (reference sequence). The CDR3 loop spans 16 amino acids. Unmatched junction bases numbered 4, after V lost 3 bases and J lost 4 bases. CDR3 coding DNA: TGTGCCAGTAGTATTCTACTAGCGGGAGCCACCGGGGAGCTGTTTTTT. Its protein is CASSILLAGATGELFF. The variable domain in full, with the rest retrieved from reference TRBV19 and TRBJ2-2, is DGGITQSPKYLFRKEGQNVTLSCEQNLNHDAMYWYRQDPGQGLRLIYYSQIVNDFQKGDIAEGYSVSREKKESFPLTVTSAQKNPTAFYLCASSILLAGATGELFFGEGSRLTVL.

This chain connects TRBV5-1 to TRBJ2-1; 11 bases align to TRBD2. V lost 4 bases to trimming and J lost 2 bases; unmatched junction nucleotides: 14. This CDR3 has 19 residues. Germline-derived CDR1 and CDR2 are SGHRS and YFSETQ. CDR3 protein: CASSPSSSGRTIAYNEQFF. CDR3 in DNA: TGCGCCAGCAGCCCATCTTCTAGCGGGAGGACCATCGCCTACAATGAGCAGTTCTTC.

The V call is TRBV30, the J call TRBJ1-2; 7 bases fit TRBD1. CDR3 length: 11 residues. The J segment lost 7 bases and the V segment lost 8 bases, leaving 7 bases of the junction unmatched. Germline-derived CDR1 and CDR2 are GTSNPN and SVGIG (reference sequence). The CDR3: CAIGAGGGYTF. In DNA, the CDR3 is TGTGCCATCGGGGCAGGGGGTGGCTACACCTTC.

This clone was detected many times. The CDR3 region is CASSLGAGSQETQYF. The DNA for the CDR3 is TGTGCCAGCAGCTTAGGAGCGGGTTCCCAAGAGACCCAGTACTTC. The rearrangement joins TRBV7-9 to TRBJ2-5; maybe TRBD2 (6 bases). This CDR3 comprises 15 residues. CDR1 and CDR2 (germline): SEHNR, FQNEAQ (reference sequence). V was pared by 1 base and J by 1 base, with 10 bases between.

This sequence joins TRBV6-4 and TRBJ1-2, with TRBD1 matching 7 bases. The length of the CDR3 is 14 residues. After removal of 6 bases from V and 4 bases from J, the junction contained 8 bases not matched to a gene. Germline V CDR1 and CDR2: MRHNA, SNTAGT. CDR3 bases: TGTGCCAGCAGACAGGGGCCGGCTAGCTATGGCTACACCTTC. Its translation is CASRQGPASYGYTF.

This clone occurred a few times. The chain joins TRBV27 to TRBJ2-7, with D possibly matching TRBD1 (6 bases). The germline CDR1 and CDR2 sequences are MNHEY and SMNVEV (reference sequence). The CDR3 runs 14 residues. V lost 6 bases to trimming and J lost 4 bases, with 16 bases between them. CDR3 sequence reads: CASSPTGKAYEQYF. In nucleotides, the CDR3 is TGTGCCAGCAGCCCCACAGGGAAGGCTTACGAGCAGTACTTC.

The V gene is TRBV4-3, the J gene TRBJ2-6; a weak D match, TRBD1 (6 bases). Germline V CDR1 and CDR2: LGHNA, YSLEER. The CDR3 covers 20 residues. V was pared by 4 bases and J by 1 base, with 23 bases between. The CDR3 DNA follows: TGCGCCAGCAGCCCAACGGGACACCTAGGAGGTTTTTCTGGGGCCAACGTCCTGACTTTC. Its translation is CASSPTGHLGGFSGANVLTF.

The chain combines TRBV7-3 with TRBJ2-7, with TRBD1 as a possible D gene (5 bases). This CDR3 is 13 amino acids long. Per germline, CDR1 SGHTA and CDR2 FQGTGA. V was clipped by 5 bases and J by 4 bases, with 12 bases between them. The DNA of the CDR3 is TGTGCCAGCAGCACCTCGTCAGGGTACGAGCAGTACTTC. Its translation is CASSTSSGYEQYF.

V usage is TRBV18 and J usage is TRBJ1-5; D is perhaps TRBD1 (6 bases). The CDR3 is 14 amino acids. With 2 bases removed from V and 5 bases from J, the gap between germline ends came to 10 bases. CDR1 KGHSH and CDR2 LQKENI come from the germline V gene. The CDR3 sequence: CASSPTGGDQPQHF. In nucleotides, the CDR3 is TGTGCCAGCTCACCAACGGGGGGCGATCAGCCCCAGCATTTT.

This clone was seen just once. The chain combines TRBV7-8 with TRBJ1-6; D unresolved. The CDR3 consists of 17 residues. V dropped 3 bases and J dropped 10 bases, with 22 bases sitting between them. CDR1 and CDR2 (germline): SGHVS, FQNEAQ. Written as DNA, the CDR3 is TGTGCCAGCAGCTTTAGTAACGGGGTGGGTATGGTGTCACCCCTCCACTTT. Its protein product is CASSFSNGVGMVSPLHF.

In its sample, this clone was seen once. The rearrangement joins TRBV4-1 to TRBJ1-2; 8 bases line up with TRBD1. The CDR3 is 15 amino acids. The germline V gene encodes CDR1 MGHRA and CDR2 YSYEKL. The trim removed 0 bases at V and 8 bases at J, leaving 8 bases unmatched. CDR3 region: CASSQDLGDRSGYTF. CDR3 sequence (DNA): TGCGCCAGCAGCCAAGATCTAGGGGACAGGAGCGGCTACACCTTC.

Comments on this clone: In the same sample, other DNA sequences code for this CDR3. V usage is TRBV30 and J usage is TRBJ1-1, with TRBD1 identical over 8 bases. J gave up 6 bases and V 3 bases, and 6 bases lay outside the gene matches. This CDR3 is 13 amino acids long. Germline-derived CDR1 and CDR2 are GTSNPN and SVGIG (reference sequence). As DNA, the CDR3 is TGTGCCTGGAGCCCCGGACAGGGTGCTGAAGCTTTCTTT. This codes for CAWSPGQGAEAFF.

This clone was picked up a small number of times. The chain links TRBV9 to TRBJ1-1; D may be TRBD1 (5 bases). The CDR3 runs 20 residues. The germline V gene encodes CDR1 SGDLS and CDR2 YYNGEE. V shed 4 bases and J shed 1 base, with 29 bases lying between them. The CDR3 region has the DNA TGTGCCAGCAGCCTCTTTCCAGGGCAGGCTAGTACCCTTCGGAACACTGAAGCTTTCTTT. Protein product: CASSLFPGQASTLRNTEAFF.

This rearrangement joins TRBV28 to TRBJ1-2; 7 positions match TRBD1. Germline CDR1 MDHEN, CDR2 SYDVKM. V dropped 5 bases and J dropped 6; count of bases not matched to a gene: 3. The CDR3 runs 12 residues. This CDR3 reads CASSKQGNGYTF. CDR3 DNA: TGTGCCAGCAGTAAACAGGGGAATGGCTACACCTTC.

CDR3 region: CASSLQYSGNTIYF. CDR3 coding DNA: TGTGCCAGCAGTTTGCAGTACTCTGGAAACACCATATATTTT. The chain carries TRBV28 and TRBJ1-3; D is unclear. V dropped 3 bases and J dropped 0 bases, with 6 bases sitting between them. This CDR3 is 14 amino acids long. Germline V CDR1 and CDR2: MDHEN, SYDVKM.

V and J are TRBV29-1 and TRBJ1-5; D gene uncertain. Looked up from germline, CDR1 is SQVTM and CDR2 is ANQGSEA. V was trimmed by 5 bases and J by 0 bases, leaving 17 bases between them. CDR3 length: 16 amino acids. The CDR3: CSVTESLPYSNQPQHF. CDR3 bases: TGCAGCGTTACAGAATCCTTACCTTATAGCAATCAGCCCCAGCATTTT. The full variable domain, with the rest looked up from reference TRBV29-1 and TRBJ1-5, is SAVISQKPSRDICQRGTSLTIQCQVDSQVTMMFWYRQQPGQSLTLIATANQGSEATYESGFVIDKFPISRPNLTFSTLTVSNMSPEDSSIYLCSVTESLPYSNQPQHFGDGTRLSIL.

The chain uses TRBV19 and TRBJ2-3; the match to TRBD2 covers 12 bases. Germline values: CDR1 LNHDA, CDR2 SQIVND (reference sequence). CDR3 length: 15 amino acids. After removal of 9 bases from V and 3 bases from J, the junction contained 7 bases not matched to a gene. The CDR3 DNA reads as TGTGCCAGCCATACCGGACTAGCGGGGACAGATACGCAGTATTTT. Its protein product is CASHTGLAGTDTQYF.

This rearrangement joins TRBV5-6 to TRBJ1-2, with D perhaps matching TRBD1 (5 bases). Germline-derived CDR1 and CDR2 are SGHDT and YYEEEE. The CDR3 is made up of 14 amino acids. Trimming removed 4 bases at V and 9 bases at J, with 19 bases between. The CDR3 DNA is TGTGCCAGCAGCATAAACCAGGGCTTTGAAAGCTACACCTTC. Protein: CASSINQGFESYTF.

The chain has TRBV28 and TRBJ2-1; tentatively, D is TRBD2 (7 bases). There are 15 residues in the CDR3. CDR1 is MDHEN and CDR2 is SYDVKM in the germline V gene. With 3 bases removed from V and 4 bases from J, the gap between germline ends came to 13 bases. The CDR3 sequence: CASSLGASGYNEQFF. The CDR3 DNA is TGTGCCAGCAGTTTGGGGGCTAGCGGTTACAATGAGCAGTTCTTC.

The chain carries TRBV5-4 and TRBJ2-7, with D possibly matching TRBD2 (5 bases). Germline V gene data show CDR1 as SGHNT and CDR2 as YYREEE (reference sequence). This CDR3 contains 11 residues. Trimming removed 3 bases at V and 4 bases at J, with 5 bases between. This chain's CDR3 is CASSSGYEQYF. The CDR3 DNA reads TGTGCCAGCAGCTCGGGATACGAGCAGTACTTC.